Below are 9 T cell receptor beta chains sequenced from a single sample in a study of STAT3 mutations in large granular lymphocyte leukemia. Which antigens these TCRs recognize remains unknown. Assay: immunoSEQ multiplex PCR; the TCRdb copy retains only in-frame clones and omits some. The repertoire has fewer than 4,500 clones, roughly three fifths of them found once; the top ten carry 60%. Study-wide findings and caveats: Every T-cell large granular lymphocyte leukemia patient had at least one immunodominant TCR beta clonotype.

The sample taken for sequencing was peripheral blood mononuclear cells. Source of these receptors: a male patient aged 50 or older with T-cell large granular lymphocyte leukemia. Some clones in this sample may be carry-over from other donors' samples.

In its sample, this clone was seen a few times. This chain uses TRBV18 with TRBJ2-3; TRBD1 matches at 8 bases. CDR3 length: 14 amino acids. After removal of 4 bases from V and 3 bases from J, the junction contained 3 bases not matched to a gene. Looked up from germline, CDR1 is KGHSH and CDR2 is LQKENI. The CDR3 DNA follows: TGTGCCAGCTCACTGAGACAGGGGACAGATACGCAGTATTTT. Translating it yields CASSLRQGTDTQYF.

CDR3 sequence (DNA): TGCGCCAGCAGCCGGGGACAGGAGGGGTATGGCTACACCTTC. It specifies CASSRGQEGYGYTF. The rearrangement joins TRBV5-1 to TRBJ1-2; 8 nucleotides match TRBD1. There are 14 residues in the CDR3. V was pared by 4 bases and J by 5 bases, with 7 bases of the junction left unmatched. CDR1 is SGHRS, CDR2 YFSETQ, per germline.

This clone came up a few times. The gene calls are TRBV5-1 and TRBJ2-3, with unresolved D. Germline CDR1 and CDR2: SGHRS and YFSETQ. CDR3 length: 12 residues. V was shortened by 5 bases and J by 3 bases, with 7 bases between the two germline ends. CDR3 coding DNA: TGCGCCAGCAGTCTTGTGACAGATACGCAGTATTTT. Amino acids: CASSLVTDTQYF.

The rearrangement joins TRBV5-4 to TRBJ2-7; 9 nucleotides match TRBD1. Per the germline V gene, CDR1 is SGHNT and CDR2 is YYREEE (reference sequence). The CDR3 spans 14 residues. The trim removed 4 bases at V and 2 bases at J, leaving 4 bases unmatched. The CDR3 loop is CASSAGTGTYEQYF. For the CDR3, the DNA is TGTGCCAGCAGCGCCGGGACAGGGACCTACGAGCAGTACTTC.

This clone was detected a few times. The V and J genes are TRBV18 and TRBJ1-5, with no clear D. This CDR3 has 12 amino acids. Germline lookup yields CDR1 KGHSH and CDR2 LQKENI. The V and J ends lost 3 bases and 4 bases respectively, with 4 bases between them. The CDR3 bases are TGTGCCAGCTCACCCTTTAATCAGCCCCAGCATTTT. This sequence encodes CASSPFNQPQHF.

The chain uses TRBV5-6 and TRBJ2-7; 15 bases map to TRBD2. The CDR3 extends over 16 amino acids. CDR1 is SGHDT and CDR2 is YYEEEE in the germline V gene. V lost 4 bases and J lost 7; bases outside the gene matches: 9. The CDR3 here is CASSPGLAGGIGEQYF. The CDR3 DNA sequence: TGTGCCAGCAGCCCCGGACTAGCGGGAGGGATTGGGGAGCAGTACTTC.

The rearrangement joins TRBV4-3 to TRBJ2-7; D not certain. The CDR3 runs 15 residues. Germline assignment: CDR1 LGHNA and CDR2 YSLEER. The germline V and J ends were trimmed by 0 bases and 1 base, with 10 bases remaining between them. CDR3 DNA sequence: TGCGCCAGCAGCCAAGATTTCGCGCCATCCTACGAGCAGTACTTC. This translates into CASSQDFAPSYEQYF.

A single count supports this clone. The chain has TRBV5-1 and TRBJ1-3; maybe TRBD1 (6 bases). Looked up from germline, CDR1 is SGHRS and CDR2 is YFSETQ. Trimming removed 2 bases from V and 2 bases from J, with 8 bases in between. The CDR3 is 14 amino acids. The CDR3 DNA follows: TGCGCCAGCAGCTTAGGGACAACTGGAAACACCATATATTTT. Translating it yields CASSLGTTGNTIYF.

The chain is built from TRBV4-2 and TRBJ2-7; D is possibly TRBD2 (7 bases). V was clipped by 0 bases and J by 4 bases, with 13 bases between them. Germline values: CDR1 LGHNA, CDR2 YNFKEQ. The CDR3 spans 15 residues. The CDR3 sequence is CASSQEEGGGYEQYF. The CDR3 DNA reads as TGTGCCAGCAGCCAAGAAGAGGGGGGGGGATACGAGCAGTACTTC.